This is a list of T cell receptor beta chains from one sample in a study of T cells after yellow fever vaccination. From the 5' RACE reads, TCRdb called clonotypes with MiXCR, one entry per CDR3 protein. The sample includes approximately 150,000 distinct CDR3 sequences, about a tenth seen only once; the top ten take around 40%. The material was CD8+ T cells sorted from PBMCs, obtained 45 days after the yellow fever booster vaccination. These receptors were collected from a young man who received the YFV17D yellow fever vaccine. CDR3s include the opening cysteine and the closing phenylalanine or tryptophan. Each record gives: J gene, V gene, clone size, D gene, CDR3 protein, CDR3 DNA. The D gene is left open where the match is weak. Some rows mark clone size as missing; the rest say once, few, many or name a class of expanded clone.

>TRBJ2-2|TRBV4-1|-|TRBD1
CASGGQGATGELFF
TGCGCCAGTGGGGGACAGGGGGCTACCGGGGAGCTGTTTTTT
>TRBJ2-7|TRBV29-1|few|-
CSVRGYEQYF
TGCAGCGTTAGGGGATACGAGCAGTACTTC
>TRBJ2-3|TRBV7-9|few|-
CASSSPTDTQYF
TGTGCCAGCAGCTCGCCCACAGATACGCAGTATTTT
>TRBJ2-1|TRBV6-1|-|TRBD2
CASSKRLAGGYNEQFF
TGTGCCAGCAGCAAAAGACTAGCGGGGGGGTACAATGAGCAGTTCTTC
>TRBJ2-1|TRBV28|-|-
CASSFRGLSLVNEQFF
TGTGCCAGCAGTTTTAGGGGACTCAGCCTTGTGAATGAGCAGTTCTTC
>TRBJ2-3|TRBV7-3|-|-
CASSLDGTDTQYF
TGTGCCAGCAGCTTGGACGGCACAGATACGCAGTATTTT
>TRBJ1-1|TRBV2|few|-
CASNAPDQGNGEAFF
TGTGCCAGCAATGCACCGGACCAGGGGAACGGGGAAGCTTTCTTT
>TRBJ2-5|TRBV11-2|-|-
CASSRGVYQETQYF
TGTGCCAGCAGCCGCGGGGTCTACCAAGAGACCCAGTACTTC
>TRBJ2-3|TRBV6-2/TRBV6-3|few|-
CASSYSSVRPESTDTQYF
TGTGCCAGCAGTTACTCGAGTGTCCGTCCCGAAAGCACAGATACGCAGTATTTT
>TRBJ1-2|TRBV4-3|few|-
CASSQDRLYNGYTF
TGCGCCAGCAGCCAAGATCGACTATACAATGGCTACACCTTC
>TRBJ1-1|TRBV20-1|-|-
CSARDKIAEAFF
TGCAGTGCTAGAGACAAGATCGCTGAAGCTTTCTTT
>TRBJ1-1|TRBV18|few|-
CASSPPRVTEAFF
TGTGCCAGCTCACCACCCAGGGTCACTGAAGCTTTCTTT
>TRBJ2-7|TRBV12-3/TRBV12-4|-|TRBD2
CATATGGGYEQYF
TGTGCCACCGCAACGGGGGGGGGCTACGAGCAGTACTTC
>TRBJ2-5|TRBV6-2/TRBV6-3|-|TRBD2
CASSYRVAGGPERETQYF
TGTGCCAGCAGTTACCGGGTAGCGGGGGGGCCGGAGAGAGAGACCCAGTACTTC
>TRBJ2-7|TRBV4-1|-|TRBD1
CASSQARQGAYEQYF
TGCGCCAGCAGCCAAGCCCGGCAGGGGGCATACGAGCAGTACTTC
>TRBJ2-1|TRBV5-5|few|TRBD2
CASSLSLAGYEQFF
TGTGCCAGCAGCTTGTCTCTAGCGGGGTATGAGCAGTTCTTC
>TRBJ1-2|TRBV11-2|few|TRBD1
CASSLETGPNYGYTF
TGTGCCAGCAGCTTAGAGACAGGGCCGAACTATGGCTACACCTTC
>TRBJ2-7|TRBV4-3|-|TRBD1
CASSQDMRTGIKSTYEQYF
TGCGCCAGCAGCCAAGATATGCGGACAGGGATAAAAAGCACCTACGAGCAGTACTTC
>TRBJ2-7|TRBV19|-|-
CASSPRLTYEQYF
TGTGCCAGTAGTCCCAGGCTGACCTACGAGCAGTACTTC
>TRBJ1-4|TRBV4-1|-|-
CASSQELGKPATNEKLFF
TGCGCCAGCAGCCAAGAATTAGGAAAACCTGCAACTAATGAAAAACTGTTTTTT
>TRBJ2-6|TRBV7-9|few|-
CASPEAVGANVLTF
TGTGCCAGCCCCGAGGCCGTGGGGGCCAACGTCCTGACTTTC
>TRBJ1-3|TRBV4-1|few|-
CASTGLGNTIYF
TGCGCCAGCACCGGGCTGGGAAACACCATATATTTT